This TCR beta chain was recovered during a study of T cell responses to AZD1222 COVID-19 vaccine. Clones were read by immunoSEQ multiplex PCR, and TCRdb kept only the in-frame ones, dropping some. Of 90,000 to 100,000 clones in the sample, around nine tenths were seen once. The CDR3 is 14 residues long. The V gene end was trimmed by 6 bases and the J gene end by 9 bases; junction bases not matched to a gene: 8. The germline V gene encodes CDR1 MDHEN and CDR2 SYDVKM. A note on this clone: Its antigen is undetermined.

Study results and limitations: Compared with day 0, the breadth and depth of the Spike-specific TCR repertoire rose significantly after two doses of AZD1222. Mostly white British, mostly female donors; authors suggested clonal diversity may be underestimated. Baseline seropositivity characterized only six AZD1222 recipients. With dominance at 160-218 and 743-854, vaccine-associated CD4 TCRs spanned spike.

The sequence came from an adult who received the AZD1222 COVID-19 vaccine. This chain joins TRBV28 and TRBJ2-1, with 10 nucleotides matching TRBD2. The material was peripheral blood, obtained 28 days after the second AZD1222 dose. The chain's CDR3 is CASRRLAGVTEQFF. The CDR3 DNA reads TGTGCCAGCAGAAGGCTAGCGGGAGTCACTGAGCAGTTCTTC.